A selection of T cell receptor beta chains follows, all from one sample in a study of OX40 agonist ivuxolimab in advanced cancers. TCRdb keeps only in-frame clones here, not all; method: immunoSEQ multiplex PCR. The data show approximately 76,000 clones, with around 90% seen just once and approximately 12% held by the top ten. The sequencing here drew on CD4+ or CD8+ T cells sorted from blood, taken in a trial of the OX40 agonist ivuxolimab. These TCRs come from an adult with an advanced solid tumor such as melanoma, head and neck, liver or kidney cancer. CDR3s include the opening cysteine and the closing phenylalanine or tryptophan. A D gene is named only where the DNA matches it firmly. The size of a clone is reported for some rows only, either as once, few or many, or as a class for expanded clones.

cdr3_aa: CASSSSQGTGNQPQHF
cdr3_nt: TGTGCCAGCAGTTCATCACAGGGGACGGGCAATCAGCCCCAGCATTTT
d_call: TRBD1
j_call: TRBJ1-5
v_call: TRBV6-6
clone_size: once

cdr3_aa: CASSGGASEYEQYF
cdr3_nt: TGTGCCAGCAGCGGCGGAGCTAGCGAATACGAGCAGTACTTC
d_call: .
j_call: TRBJ2-7
v_call: TRBV7-6
clone_size: .

cdr3_aa: CASSQEGARAGQETQYF
cdr3_nt: TGCGCCAGCAGCCAAGAAGGCGCCCGTGCGGGGCAAGAGACCCAGTACTTC
d_call: .
j_call: TRBJ2-5
v_call: TRBV4-1
clone_size: .

cdr3_aa: CASSPTSGSSYEQYF
cdr3_nt: TGTGCCAGCAGCCCCACTAGCGGAAGCTCCTACGAGCAGTACTTC
d_call: TRBD2
j_call: TRBJ2-7
v_call: TRBV11-3
clone_size: .

cdr3_aa: CASSLTSGGVGELFF
cdr3_nt: TGTGCCAGCAGTTTGACTAGCGGGGGGGTCGGGGAGCTGTTTTTT
d_call: TRBD2
j_call: TRBJ2-2
v_call: TRBV28
clone_size: .

cdr3_aa: CASSALPGQSSGANVLTF
cdr3_nt: TGTGCCAGCAGCGCATTACCGGGACAGAGCTCTGGGGCCAACGTCCTGACTTTC
d_call: TRBD1
j_call: TRBJ2-6
v_call: TRBV27
clone_size: .

cdr3_aa: CASSPGRSYEQYF
cdr3_nt: TGTGCCAGCAGCCCCGGCAGGTCCTACGAGCAGTACTTC
d_call: .
j_call: TRBJ2-7
v_call: TRBV27
clone_size: .

cdr3_aa: CAWRVGTPGLADYEQYF
cdr3_nt: TGTGCCTGGAGGGTCGGGACTCCGGGACTAGCGGACTACGAGCAGTACTTC
d_call: TRBD2
j_call: TRBJ2-7
v_call: TRBV30
clone_size: .

cdr3_aa: CASSQETSEETQYF
cdr3_nt: TGCGCCAGCAGCCAAGAAACTAGCGAAGAGACCCAGTACTTC
d_call: TRBD2
j_call: TRBJ2-5
v_call: TRBV4-1
clone_size: .

cdr3_aa: CASSLPGQRYEQYF
cdr3_nt: TGCGCCAGCAGCTTGCCGGGACAACGATACGAGCAGTACTTC
d_call: .
j_call: TRBJ2-7
v_call: TRBV5-1
clone_size: .

cdr3_aa: CASSRQGSSTDTQYF
cdr3_nt: TGTGCCAGCAGCCGACAGGGCTCTAGCACAGATACGCAGTATTTT
d_call: TRBD1
j_call: TRBJ2-3
v_call: TRBV11-3
clone_size: few

cdr3_aa: CASSPRGGDQPQHF
cdr3_nt: TGTGCCAGCTCACCCCGGGGCGGGGATCAGCCCCAGCATTTT
d_call: .
j_call: TRBJ1-5
v_call: TRBV18
clone_size: .

cdr3_aa: CASSQGGGGKGSYEQYF
cdr3_nt: TGCGCCAGCAGCCAAGGGGGGGGCGGGAAAGGGTCCTACGAGCAGTACTTC
d_call: .
j_call: TRBJ2-7
v_call: TRBV4-1
clone_size: .

cdr3_aa: CASSLAQGAIGNSPLHF
cdr3_nt: TGCGCCAGCAGCTTGGCCCAGGGGGCCATTGGTAATTCACCCCTCCACTTT
d_call: TRBD1
j_call: TRBJ1-6
v_call: TRBV5-1
clone_size: .

cdr3_aa: CASSPDRARAYEQYF
cdr3_nt: TGTGCCAGCAGCCCTGACAGGGCCAGGGCCTACGAGCAGTACTTC
d_call: TRBD1
j_call: TRBJ2-7
v_call: TRBV5-4
clone_size: .

cdr3_aa: CASSIGRETTDTQYF
cdr3_nt: TGTGCCAGTAGTATAGGACGGGAGACCACAGATACGCAGTATTTT
d_call: .
j_call: TRBJ2-3
v_call: TRBV19
clone_size: .

cdr3_aa: CASGLGGTEAFF
cdr3_nt: TGTGCCAGTGGATTGGGGGGGACTGAAGCTTTCTTT
d_call: .
j_call: TRBJ1-1
v_call: TRBV2
clone_size: .

cdr3_aa: CASSLREGGGTEAFF
cdr3_nt: TGTGCCAGCAGTTTACGGGAGGGGGGTGGCACTGAAGCTTTCTTT
d_call: .
j_call: TRBJ1-1
v_call: TRBV27
clone_size: .

cdr3_aa: CASTTGHGSYEQYF
cdr3_nt: TGTGCCAGCACCACGGGACACGGATCCTACGAGCAGTACTTC
d_call: .
j_call: TRBJ2-7
v_call: TRBV6-5
clone_size: .

cdr3_aa: CASSPGGRPYNEQFF
cdr3_nt: TGTGCCAGCAGCCCAGGGGGGCGTCCCTACAATGAGCAGTTCTTC
d_call: .
j_call: TRBJ2-1
v_call: TRBV28
clone_size: .

cdr3_aa: CASSPGLAGKSSYEQYF
cdr3_nt: TGTGCCAGCAGCCCGGGACTAGCGGGAAAGAGCTCCTACGAGCAGTACTTC
d_call: TRBD2
j_call: TRBJ2-7
v_call: TRBV5-6
clone_size: .

cdr3_aa: CASSIGTATGELFF
cdr3_nt: TGTGCCAGCAGCATAGGGACAGCCACCGGGGAGCTGTTTTTT
d_call: TRBD1
j_call: TRBJ2-2
v_call: TRBV7-9
clone_size: few

cdr3_aa: CAIRGGGEETQYF
cdr3_nt: TGTGCCATCAGAGGGGGAGGCGAAGAGACCCAGTACTTC
d_call: .
j_call: TRBJ2-5
v_call: TRBV10-3
clone_size: .

cdr3_aa: CAWSDGGNTDTQYF
cdr3_nt: TGTGCCTGGAGTGACGGCGGGAACACAGATACGCAGTATTTT
d_call: .
j_call: TRBJ2-3
v_call: TRBV30
clone_size: .

cdr3_aa: CAWSDLLSGYTF
cdr3_nt: TGTGCCTGGAGTGACCTCCTCAGTGGCTACACCTTC
d_call: .
j_call: TRBJ1-2
v_call: TRBV30
clone_size: .

cdr3_aa: CASSRTSTRPYEQYF
cdr3_nt: TGTGCCAGCAGCCGGACTAGCACACGCCCCTACGAGCAGTACTTC
d_call: TRBD2
j_call: TRBJ2-7
v_call: TRBV6-5
clone_size: .

cdr3_aa: CASSQDRGQGFHEQYF
cdr3_nt: TGCGCCAGCAGCCAAGATAGGGGACAGGGTTTCCACGAGCAGTACTTC
d_call: TRBD1
j_call: TRBJ2-7
v_call: TRBV4-1
clone_size: .

cdr3_aa: CASSEGGRAREQYF
cdr3_nt: TGTGCCAGCAGTGAAGGCGGGAGGGCCAGGGAGCAGTACTTC
d_call: TRBD2
j_call: TRBJ2-7
v_call: TRBV2
clone_size: .

cdr3_aa: CASSSGGWFGRSGANVLTF
cdr3_nt: TGTGCCAGCAGCTCCGGGGGGTGGTTCGGCCGCTCTGGGGCCAACGTCCTGACTTTC
d_call: TRBD2
j_call: TRBJ2-6
v_call: TRBV11-3
clone_size: .

cdr3_aa: CATQLSGANVLTF
cdr3_nt: TGTGCCACCCAACTCTCTGGGGCCAACGTCCTGACTTTC
d_call: .
j_call: TRBJ2-6
v_call: TRBV6-1
clone_size: .

cdr3_aa: CASSLGREDPYNEQFF
cdr3_nt: TGTGCCAGCAGCTTAGGCAGGGAGGACCCCTACAATGAGCAGTTCTTC
d_call: .
j_call: TRBJ2-1
v_call: TRBV7-9
clone_size: .

cdr3_aa: CASSQGSLTGYEQYF
cdr3_nt: TGTGCCAGCAGCCAAGGTAGCCTTACGGGCTACGAGCAGTACTTC
d_call: .
j_call: TRBJ2-7
v_call: TRBV4-2
clone_size: .

cdr3_aa: CASGTGPYEQYF
cdr3_nt: TGTGCCAGTGGGACAGGGCCCTACGAGCAGTACTTC
d_call: TRBD1
j_call: TRBJ2-7
v_call: TRBV19
clone_size: .

cdr3_aa: CASSGHEQFF
cdr3_nt: TGTGCCAGCTCTGGTCATGAGCAGTTCTTC
d_call: .
j_call: TRBJ2-1
v_call: TRBV18
clone_size: once

cdr3_aa: CASSWKGQHRTGELFF
cdr3_nt: TGTGCCAGCAGCTGGAAGGGACAGCACAGGACCGGGGAGCTGTTTTTT
d_call: TRBD1
j_call: TRBJ2-2
v_call: TRBV5-4
clone_size: .

cdr3_aa: CASTLGVNTEAFF
cdr3_nt: TGTGCCAGCACTTTGGGGGTGAACACTGAAGCTTTCTTT
d_call: .
j_call: TRBJ1-1
v_call: TRBV6-1
clone_size: .

cdr3_aa: CASSGDSGNEKLFF
cdr3_nt: TGTGCCAGCAGCGGGGACAGCGGGAATGAAAAACTGTTTTTT
d_call: TRBD1
j_call: TRBJ1-4
v_call: TRBV9
clone_size: .

cdr3_aa: CASSLWGRSGTGELFF
cdr3_nt: TGTGCCAGCAGCTTATGGGGCAGGTCTGGAACCGGGGAGCTGTTTTTT
d_call: .
j_call: TRBJ2-2
v_call: TRBV7-6
clone_size: .

cdr3_aa: CASKTSGKETQYF
cdr3_nt: TGTGCCAGCAAAACTAGCGGTAAAGAGACCCAGTACTTC
d_call: TRBD2
j_call: TRBJ2-5
v_call: TRBV2
clone_size: .

cdr3_aa: CASSYQGSEQYF
cdr3_nt: TGCGCCAGCAGCTATCAGGGGAGCGAGCAGTACTTC
d_call: .
j_call: TRBJ2-7
v_call: TRBV4-1
clone_size: .

cdr3_aa: CASSVVPREGSSYNEQFF
cdr3_nt: TGTGCCAGCAGCGTAGTCCCGCGGGAGGGAAGCTCCTACAATGAGCAGTTCTTC
d_call: TRBD2
j_call: TRBJ2-1
v_call: TRBV9
clone_size: .

cdr3_aa: CASSPGTGGNEQYF
cdr3_nt: TGTGCCAGCAGCCCCGGGACAGGGGGCAACGAGCAGTACTTC
d_call: TRBD1
j_call: TRBJ2-7
v_call: TRBV9
clone_size: .

cdr3_aa: CASSWADQPQHF
cdr3_nt: TGTGCCAGCAGCTGGGCGGATCAGCCCCAGCATTTT
d_call: .
j_call: TRBJ1-5
v_call: TRBV7-9
clone_size: .

cdr3_aa: CASSNRDAPYEQYF
cdr3_nt: TGCGCCAGCAGTAACCGGGACGCACCCTACGAGCAGTACTTC
d_call: .
j_call: TRBJ2-7
v_call: TRBV10-1
clone_size: .

cdr3_aa: CASSKAGMPKLYGYTF
cdr3_nt: TGCGCCAGCAGTAAGGCAGGGATGCCGAAACTATATGGCTACACCTTC
d_call: .
j_call: TRBJ1-2
v_call: TRBV10-1
clone_size: .

cdr3_aa: CASSLDPGQGTEAFF
cdr3_nt: TGTGCCAGCAGCTTGGACCCGGGACAGGGGACTGAAGCTTTCTTT
d_call: TRBD1
j_call: TRBJ1-1
v_call: TRBV5-5
clone_size: .

cdr3_aa: CASSQTSGRADTQYF
cdr3_nt: TGTGCCAGCAGCCAAACTAGCGGGAGAGCAGATACGCAGTATTTT
d_call: TRBD2
j_call: TRBJ2-3
v_call: TRBV4-2
clone_size: .

cdr3_aa: CAWSVLGTTDTQYF
cdr3_nt: TGTGCCTGGAGTGTACTGGGGACGACAGATACGCAGTATTTT
d_call: .
j_call: TRBJ2-3
v_call: TRBV30
clone_size: .

cdr3_aa: CASSSSYEQYF
cdr3_nt: TGTGCCAGCAGCTCCTCCTACGAGCAGTACTTC
d_call: .
j_call: TRBJ2-7
v_call: TRBV5-5
clone_size: .

cdr3_aa: CASSWGLARYTDTQYF
cdr3_nt: TGTGCCAGCAGCTGGGGACTAGCGAGATACACAGATACGCAGTATTTT
d_call: TRBD2
j_call: TRBJ2-3
v_call: TRBV7-3
clone_size: .

cdr3_aa: CASSGYSGTYEQYF
cdr3_nt: TGTGCCAGCAGTGGATATAGCGGCACCTACGAGCAGTACTTC
d_call: .
j_call: TRBJ2-7
v_call: TRBV25-1
clone_size: .